This TCR beta chain was sequenced in a study of cytomegalovirus exposure and HLA in healthy donors. Germline-derived CDR1 and CDR2 are GTSNPN and SVGIG (reference sequence). This CDR3 is 14 amino acids long. The V end was cut by 5 bases, the J end by 1 base, with 11 bases between. With 60 Vbeta and 13 Jbeta primers, the PCR was carried out. Data came from immunoSEQ multiplex PCR; TCRdb stores just in-frame clones and leaves some out. The sample holds over 100,000 clones, 10% seen once. The sequence came from a man aged 35-49 years in good health and CMV-seropositive. V usage is TRBV30 and J usage is TRBJ2-2, with no clear D. The sample taken for sequencing was PBMCs. In DNA, the CDR3 is TGTGCCTGGGCGATCGGGTTGAACACCGGGGAGCTGTTTTTT. It is translated as CAWAIGLNTGELFF.